This entry describes one T cell receptor (beta chain). Its antigen is undetermined. This sample was included in a study of identifying expanded T cells in peripheral blood. V gave up 5 bases and J gave up 2 bases, with 13 bases separating them. Germline CDR1 MDHEN, CDR2 SYDVKM. The CDR3 consists of 14 residues. Findings of the study overall: Clone count variance between roughly 2-week samples rose with total template count.

The protocol was immunoSEQ multiplex PCR, while the TCRdb copy is restricted to in-frame clones and leaves out a portion. The sample includes around 100,000 clones, approximately 88% seen only once; the top ten take 13% to 15%. No infections or other immune events were documented during collection. This chain connects TRBV28 to TRBJ2-7, with TRBD2 as a possible D gene (6 bases). This receptor was identified in a person aged 18-69 years in good health. Sample: blood. The CDR3 here is CASSPDSGAYEQYF. CDR3 nucleotides: TGTGCCAGCAGTCCGGATTCGGGGGCCTACGAGCAGTACTTC. Looking up the rest from reference TRBV28 and TRBJ2-7 gives the full variable domain: DVKVTQSSRYLVKRTGEKVFLECVQDMDHENMFWYRQDPGLGLRLIYFSYDVKMKEKGDIPEGYSVSREKKERFSLILESASTNQTSMYLCASSPDSGAYEQYFGPGTRLTVT.